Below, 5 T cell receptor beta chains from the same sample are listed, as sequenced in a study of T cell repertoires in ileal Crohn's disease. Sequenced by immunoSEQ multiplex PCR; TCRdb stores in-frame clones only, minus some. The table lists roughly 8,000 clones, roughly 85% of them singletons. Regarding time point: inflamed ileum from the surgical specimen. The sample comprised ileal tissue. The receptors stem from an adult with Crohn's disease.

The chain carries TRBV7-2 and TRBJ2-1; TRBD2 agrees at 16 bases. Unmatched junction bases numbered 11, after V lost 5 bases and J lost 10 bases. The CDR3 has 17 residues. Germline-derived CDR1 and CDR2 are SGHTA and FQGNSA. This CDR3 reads CASSPMQGTSGGAEQFF. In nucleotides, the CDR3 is TGTGCCAGCAGCCCTATGCAAGGGACTAGCGGGGGGGCAGAGCAGTTCTTC.

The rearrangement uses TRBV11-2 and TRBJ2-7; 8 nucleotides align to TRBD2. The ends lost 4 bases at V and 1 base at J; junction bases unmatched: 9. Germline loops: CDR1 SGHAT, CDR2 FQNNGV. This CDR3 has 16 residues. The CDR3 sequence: CASSSSSSGSSYEQYF. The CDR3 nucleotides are TGTGCCAGCAGCTCCTCGTCGAGCGGGAGTTCCTACGAGCAGTACTTC.

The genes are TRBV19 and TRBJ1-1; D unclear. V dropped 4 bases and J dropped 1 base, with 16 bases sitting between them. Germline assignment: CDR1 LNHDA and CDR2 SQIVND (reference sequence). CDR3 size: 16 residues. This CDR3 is CASSNPGRLENTEAFF. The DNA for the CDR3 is TGTGCCAGTAGTAATCCGGGCAGACTGGAGAACACTGAAGCTTTCTTT.

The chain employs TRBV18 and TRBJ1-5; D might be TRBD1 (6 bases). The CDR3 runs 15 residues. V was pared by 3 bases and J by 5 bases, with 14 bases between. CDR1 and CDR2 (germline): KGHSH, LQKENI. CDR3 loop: CASSPYTGQDQPQHF. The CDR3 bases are TGTGCCAGCTCACCCTACACAGGGCAGGATCAGCCCCAGCATTTT.

The CDR3 DNA is TGTGCCAGCAGGCTCGTGGGGCTAGCGGGCTACAATGAGCAGTTCTTC. Its translation: CASRLVGLAGYNEQFF. The rearrangement uses TRBV28 and TRBJ2-1; 8 bases are a match to TRBD2. Germline CDR1 is MDHEN and CDR2 is SYDVKM. J was trimmed by 3 bases and V by 6 bases; bases with no gene match: 10. The CDR3 contains 16 residues.